This TCR beta chain was captured in a study of blood T cell repertoires in COVID-19. The wider study: The United States, Italy and Spain provided the acute and convalescent COVID-19 samples.

This CDR3 is 11 amino acids long. V was trimmed by 1 base and J by 7 bases, leaving 2 bases between them. Repertoires were generated with immunoSEQ multiplex PCR, while TCRdb's copy carries only in-frame clones and drops some. Of tens of thousands of clones in the sample, roughly 84% were seen once. J is TRBJ1-5 and V is TRBV23-1, with unresolved D. TRBV23-1 falls under the ORF class, with uncertain function. This TCR was recovered from a man aged 45 to 65 with acute or convalescent COVID-19. Material: peripheral blood. The CDR3 DNA sequence: TGCGCCAGCAGTCAATTACAGCCCCAGCATTTT. It encodes CASSQLQPQHF.